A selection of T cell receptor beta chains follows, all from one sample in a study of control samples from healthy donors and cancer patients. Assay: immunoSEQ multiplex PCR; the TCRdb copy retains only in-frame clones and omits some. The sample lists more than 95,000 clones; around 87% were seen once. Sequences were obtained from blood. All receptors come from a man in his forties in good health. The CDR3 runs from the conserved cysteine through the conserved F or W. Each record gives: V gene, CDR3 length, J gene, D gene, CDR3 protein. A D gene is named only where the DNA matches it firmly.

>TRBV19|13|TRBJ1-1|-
CASSGGSWTEAFF
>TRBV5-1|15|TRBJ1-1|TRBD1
CASSTAPTGGTEAFF
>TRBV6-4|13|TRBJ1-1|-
CASSKGETGEAFF
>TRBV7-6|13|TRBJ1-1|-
CASSPRRGGLAFF
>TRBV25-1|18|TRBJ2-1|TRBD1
CASSEAHRTGGTYNEQFF
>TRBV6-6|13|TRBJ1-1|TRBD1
CASSDRGNTEAFF
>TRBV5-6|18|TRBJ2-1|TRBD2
CASSLVFLAGAAHNEQFF
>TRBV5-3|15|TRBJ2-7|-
CARSLDRVRSYEQYF
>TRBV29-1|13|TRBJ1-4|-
CSVVSAINEKLFF
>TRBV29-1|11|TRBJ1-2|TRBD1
CSVGQGADYTF
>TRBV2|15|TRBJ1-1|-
CASSDAGAVATEAFF
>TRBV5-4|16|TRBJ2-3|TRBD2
CASSLSLAGKADTQYF
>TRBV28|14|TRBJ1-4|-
CASKIGTPSEKLFF
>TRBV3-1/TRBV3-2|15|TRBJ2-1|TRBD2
CASRRGGSSYNEQFF
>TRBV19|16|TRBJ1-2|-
CASSITFVTGYYGYTF
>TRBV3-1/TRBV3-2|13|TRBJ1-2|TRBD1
CASSPDRGYGYTF
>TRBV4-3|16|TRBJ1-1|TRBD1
CASSQGTGVSNTEAFF
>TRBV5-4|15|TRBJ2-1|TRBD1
CASSFDRGSYNEQFF
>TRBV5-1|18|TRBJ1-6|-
CASSSLEGGPSYNSPLHF
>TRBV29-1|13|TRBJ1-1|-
CSVRERINTEAFF
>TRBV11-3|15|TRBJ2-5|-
CASSSVVGRQETQYF
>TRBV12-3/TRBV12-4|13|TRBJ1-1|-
CASSEVMNTEAFF
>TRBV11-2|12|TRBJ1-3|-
CASSPPANTIYF
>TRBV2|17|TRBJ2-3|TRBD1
CASGTGRSLVGTDTQYF
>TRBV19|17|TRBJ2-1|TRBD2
CASSIESGGASYNEQFF
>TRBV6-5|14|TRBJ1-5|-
CASTKQNSNQPQHF
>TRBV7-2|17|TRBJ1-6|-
CASSILTGTPYNSPLHF
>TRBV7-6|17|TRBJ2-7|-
CASSLADTGTAGYEQYF
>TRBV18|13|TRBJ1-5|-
CASSPNSNQPQHF
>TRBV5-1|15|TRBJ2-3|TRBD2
CASSFLAGGLYTQYF
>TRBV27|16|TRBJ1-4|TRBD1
CASRGTVASTNEKLFF
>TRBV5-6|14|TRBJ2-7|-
CASSPPGLPYEQYF
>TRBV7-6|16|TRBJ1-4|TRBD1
CASSSHQGAPNEKLFF
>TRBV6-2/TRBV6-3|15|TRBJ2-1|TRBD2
CASSYTRGGSNEQFF
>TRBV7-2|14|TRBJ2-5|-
CASSSTGGRETQYF
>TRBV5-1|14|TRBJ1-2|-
CASSIRDPHYGYTF
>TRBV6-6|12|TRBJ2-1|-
CAVGAADNEQFF
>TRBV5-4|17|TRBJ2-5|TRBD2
CASSLAGLGGSKETQYF
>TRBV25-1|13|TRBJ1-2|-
CASRPPLALGYTF
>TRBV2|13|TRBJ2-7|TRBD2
CASTLAGGRVQYF
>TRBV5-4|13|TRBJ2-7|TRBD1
CASSRTGFHEQYF
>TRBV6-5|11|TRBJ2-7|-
CASRTGYEQYF
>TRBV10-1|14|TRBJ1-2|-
CASSPLRANYGYTF
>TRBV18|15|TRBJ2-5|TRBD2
CASSPRTSGQETQYF
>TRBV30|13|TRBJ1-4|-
CAWSGGWGEKLFF
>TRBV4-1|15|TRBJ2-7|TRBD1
CASSQPGTASYEQYF
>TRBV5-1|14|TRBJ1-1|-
CASSFSGANTEAFF
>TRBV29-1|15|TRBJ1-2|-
CSVPTPSGARGGYTF
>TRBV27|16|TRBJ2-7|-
CASVMAYREIHYEQYF
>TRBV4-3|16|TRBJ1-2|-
CASSPEARQVNYGYTF
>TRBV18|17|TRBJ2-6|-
CASSPSQGPRGANVLTF
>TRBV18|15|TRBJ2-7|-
CASSPLGLATYEQYF